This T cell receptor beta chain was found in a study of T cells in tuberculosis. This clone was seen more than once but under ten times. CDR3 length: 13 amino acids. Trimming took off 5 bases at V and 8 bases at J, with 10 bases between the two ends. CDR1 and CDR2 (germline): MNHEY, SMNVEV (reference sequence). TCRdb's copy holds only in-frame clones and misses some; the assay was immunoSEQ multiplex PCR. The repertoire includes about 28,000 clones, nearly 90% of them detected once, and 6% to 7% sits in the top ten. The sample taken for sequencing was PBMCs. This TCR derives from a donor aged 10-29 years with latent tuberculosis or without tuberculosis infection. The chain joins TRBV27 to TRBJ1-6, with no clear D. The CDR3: CASSLRLHSPLHF. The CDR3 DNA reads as TGTGCCAGCAGTCTGCGATTACATTCACCCCTCCACTTT.